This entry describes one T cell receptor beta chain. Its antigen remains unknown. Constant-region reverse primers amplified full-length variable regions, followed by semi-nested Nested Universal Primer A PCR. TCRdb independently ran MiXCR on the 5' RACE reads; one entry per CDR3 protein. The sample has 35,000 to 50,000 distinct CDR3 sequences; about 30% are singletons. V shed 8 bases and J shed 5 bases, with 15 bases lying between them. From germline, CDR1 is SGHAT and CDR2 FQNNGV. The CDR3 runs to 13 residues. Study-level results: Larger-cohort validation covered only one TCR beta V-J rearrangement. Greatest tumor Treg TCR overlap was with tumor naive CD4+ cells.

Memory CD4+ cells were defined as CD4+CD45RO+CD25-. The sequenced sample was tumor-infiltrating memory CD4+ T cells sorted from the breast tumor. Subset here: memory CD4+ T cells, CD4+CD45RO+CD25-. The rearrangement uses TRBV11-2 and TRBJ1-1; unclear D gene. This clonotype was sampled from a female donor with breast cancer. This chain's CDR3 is CASHRLVGTEAFF. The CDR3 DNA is TGTGCCAGCCACCGACTCGTCGGGACTGAAGCTTTCTTT.